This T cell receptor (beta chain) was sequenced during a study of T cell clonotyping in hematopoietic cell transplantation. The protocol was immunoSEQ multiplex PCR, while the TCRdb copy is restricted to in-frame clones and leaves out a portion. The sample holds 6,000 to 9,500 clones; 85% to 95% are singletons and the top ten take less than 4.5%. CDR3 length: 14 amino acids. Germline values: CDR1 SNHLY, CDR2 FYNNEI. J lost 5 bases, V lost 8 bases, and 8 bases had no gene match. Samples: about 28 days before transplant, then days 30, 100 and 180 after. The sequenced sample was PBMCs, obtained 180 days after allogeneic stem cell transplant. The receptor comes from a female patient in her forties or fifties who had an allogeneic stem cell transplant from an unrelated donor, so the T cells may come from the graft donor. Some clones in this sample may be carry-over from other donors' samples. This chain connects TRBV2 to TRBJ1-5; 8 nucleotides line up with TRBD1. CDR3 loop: CASVGTGSDQPQHF. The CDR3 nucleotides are TGTGCCAGCGTGGGGACAGGTTCGGATCAGCCCCAGCATTTT.